This T cell receptor beta chain stems from a study of OX40 agonist ivuxolimab in advanced cancers. Study details: The study enrolled dose-escalation patients with hepatocellular carcinoma, melanoma, renal cell or head and neck cancer. A male proportion of under 90% was recorded, with mean age around 62 years and range 23 to 79.

Generated by immunoSEQ multiplex PCR, the TCRdb table keeps only in-frame clones and is missing some. The data hold 70,000 or so clones, with about four fifths observed a single time. Remarks on this clone: The target antigen is unknown.

Overall study results and limits: Mean expanded clone counts were higher in CD8+ than CD4+ T cells.

Germline CDR1 reads SNHLY; CDR2 reads FYNNEI. With 6 bases removed from V and 6 bases from J, the gap between germline ends came to 16 bases. The CDR3 is made up of 14 amino acids. This sequence joins TRBV2 and TRBJ2-3; possibly TRBD1 for D (6 bases). The material sequenced was CD4+ or CD8+ T cells sorted from blood, taken in a trial of the OX40 agonist ivuxolimab. This TCR derives from an adult with an advanced solid tumor such as melanoma, head and neck, liver or kidney cancer. The CDR3 reads CASRATGRRDTQYF. The CDR3 DNA reads as TGTGCCAGCAGGGCGACAGGCCGGAGGGATACGCAGTATTTT. The whole variable domain, remainder taken from reference TRBV2 and TRBJ2-3, is EPEVTQTPSHQVTQMGQEVILRCVPISNHLYFYWYRQILGQKVEFLVSFYNNEISEKSEIFDDQFSVERPDGSNFTLKIRSTKLEDSAMYFCASRATGRRDTQYFGPGTRLTVL.